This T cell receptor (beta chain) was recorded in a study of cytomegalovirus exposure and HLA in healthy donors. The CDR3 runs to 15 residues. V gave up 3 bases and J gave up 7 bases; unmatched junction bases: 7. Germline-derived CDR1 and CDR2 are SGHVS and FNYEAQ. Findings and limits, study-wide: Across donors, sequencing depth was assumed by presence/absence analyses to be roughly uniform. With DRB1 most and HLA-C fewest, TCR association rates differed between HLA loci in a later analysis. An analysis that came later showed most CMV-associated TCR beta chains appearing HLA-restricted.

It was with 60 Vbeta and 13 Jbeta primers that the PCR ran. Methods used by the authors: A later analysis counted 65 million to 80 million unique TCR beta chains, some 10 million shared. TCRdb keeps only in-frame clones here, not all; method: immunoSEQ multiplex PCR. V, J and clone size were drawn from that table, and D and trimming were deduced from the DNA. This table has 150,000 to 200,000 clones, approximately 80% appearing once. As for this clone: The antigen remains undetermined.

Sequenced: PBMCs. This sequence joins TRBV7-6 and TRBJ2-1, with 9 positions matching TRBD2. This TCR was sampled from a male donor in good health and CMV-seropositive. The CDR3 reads CASSLRREGGNEQFF. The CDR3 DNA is TGTGCCAGCAGCTTGAGGCGGGAGGGTGGGAATGAGCAGTTCTTC.